A selection of T cell receptor beta chains follows, all from one sample in a study of early T cells in non-severe SARS-CoV-2 infection. TCRdb recomputed calls from the 5' RACE reads with MiXCR, one row per CDR3 protein. The table lists some 61,000 distinct CDR3 sequences, roughly 9% of them singletons. The sample consisted of whole blood, taken at baseline. Receptor source: an adult who was a healthcare worker with PCR-confirmed SARS-CoV-2 infection or an uninfected control (not recorded which). CDR3s include the opening cysteine and the closing phenylalanine or tryptophan. The order of the fields is J gene, V gene, CDR3 protein.

>TRBJ1-1|TRBV7-6
CASSLAHADTEAFF
>TRBJ2-5|TRBV11-2
CASSFSAGLETQYF
>TRBJ2-5|TRBV14
CASSQSYGVFETQYF
>TRBJ2-1|TRBV20-1
CSAPLGVRNEQFF
>TRBJ2-5|TRBV7-8
CASGRQETQYF
>TRBJ2-1|TRBV14
CASSQDPWTGGKNEQFF
>TRBJ2-1|TRBV27
CASSGTGPYNEQFF
>TRBJ2-1|TRBV7-9
CASSYWGLAVYNEQFF
>TRBJ2-1|TRBV2
CASTRGAYNEQFF
>TRBJ1-2|TRBV18
CASSPGTGNYGYTF
>TRBJ1-1|TRBV6-5
CASSRDYSPNTEAFF
>TRBJ2-7|TRBV5-1
CASSTRTGSYEQYF
>TRBJ1-2|TRBV7-2
CASSPAQGSYGYTF
>TRBJ2-1|TRBV5-1
CASSFGQGSYNEQFF
>TRBJ2-4|TRBV14
CASSAGDIQYF
>TRBJ2-7|TRBV5-1
CASSLSGRTYEQYF
>TRBJ2-3|TRBV6-5
CASSLAGGPTDTQYF
>TRBJ2-2|TRBV10-2
CASSGEGAGELFF
>TRBJ2-5|TRBV7-6
CASSLGKTQYF
>TRBJ2-5|TRBV6-1
CASSEVRPQETQYF
>TRBJ2-5|TRBV7-9
CASSLGLVVPETQYF
>TRBJ2-3|TRBV5-1
CASSTDEREGTTDTQYF
>TRBJ2-3|TRBV12-3/TRBV12-4
CASSLVTSGTQYF
>TRBJ1-5|TRBV4-1
CASSQGWMDVNQPQHF
>TRBJ2-2|TRBV12-3/TRBV12-4
CASRLTGELFF
>TRBJ2-5|TRBV6-1
CASSGQTVFKETQYF
>TRBJ1-1|TRBV6-5
CASSYQGQESTEAFF
>TRBJ2-3|TRBV11-1
CASSKTTGLSTDTQYF
>TRBJ1-1|TRBV27
CASSHRGNEAFF
>TRBJ2-3|TRBV2
CASAQGQSTGDTQYF
>TRBJ2-1|TRBV3-1
CASTSLAGGYNEQFF
>TRBJ2-3|TRBV7-2
CASSSQKTDTQYF
>TRBJ1-4|TRBV6-6
CASSPTGAANEKLFF
>TRBJ2-2|TRBV19
CASSFAGTVTGELFF
>TRBJ1-3|TRBV7-9
CASSLAQKTTGNTIYF
>TRBJ2-5|TRBV11-2
CASSLPSKTQYF